A single sample is the source of the 28 T cell receptor beta chains below, sequenced in a study of shared clonotypes between healthy human individuals. Clones were sequenced by immunoSEQ multiplex PCR, and TCRdb holds only the in-frame ones, with some missing. This table holds about 2.4 million clones, 90% to 95% found once. Source material: naive CD4+ T cells from PBMCs. Subset specified: CD45RA+ positively selected. Every receptor here comes from a man between 18 and 35 years old in good health. Some clones in this sample may be carry-over from other donors' samples.

The rearrangement links TRBV28 to TRBJ2-1, with TRBD2 identical over 11 bases. CDR1 and CDR2 (germline): MDHEN, SYDVKM. After removal of 6 bases from V and 10 bases from J, the junction contained 11 bases not matched to a gene. This CDR3 region has 15 residues. CDR3: CASRAGLAVKLEQFF. CDR3 DNA: TGTGCCAGCAGGGCGGGACTAGCGGTCAAGCTGGAGCAGTTCTTC. The entire variable domain, with the rest obtained from reference TRBV28 and TRBJ2-1, is as follows: DVKVTQSSRYLVKRTGEKVFLECVQDMDHENMFWYRQDPGLGLRLIYFSYDVKMKEKGDIPEGYSVSREKKERFSLILESASTNQTSMYLCASRAGLAVKLEQFFGPGTRLTVL.

The chain combines TRBV21-1 with TRBJ1-1. TRBV21-1 is noted as a pseudogene. This CDR3 is 15 amino acids long. The CDR3 region is CASSESEEMNTEAFF. The CDR3 DNA reads TGTGCCAGCAGCGAATCAGAGGAAATGAACACTGAAGCTTTCTTT.

This clone has just a few counts. Different DNA sequences within this sample yield the same CDR3. The chain carries TRBV18 and TRBJ1-5; no definite D call. The CDR3 spans 13 residues. V was cut by 6 bases and J by 0 bases, with 6 bases left in between. The germline V gene has CDR1 KGHSH and CDR2 LQKENI. In DNA form, the CDR3 reads TGTGCCAGCTCCTCGGATAGCAATCAGCCCCAGCATTTT. It codes for CASSSDSNQPQHF.

CDR3 in DNA: TGCGCCAGCCTCGGGACAGGGGACTACGAGCAGTACTTC. It specifies CASLGTGDYEQYF. The rearrangement joins TRBV5-1 to TRBJ2-7; 10 nucleotides agree with TRBD1. The CDR3 has 13 amino acids. CDR1 and CDR2 from the germline V gene are SGHRS and YFSETQ. V dropped 7 bases and J dropped 3; count of bases not matched to a gene: 4.

V is TRBV18 and J is TRBJ1-1; D remains ambiguous. V dropped 4 bases and J dropped 1 base, with 7 bases sitting between them. Germline lookup yields CDR1 KGHSH and CDR2 LQKENI. The CDR3 runs to 13 residues. CDR3 sequence reads: CASSLHGNTEAFF. For the CDR3, the DNA is TGTGCCAGCTCACTACACGGGAACACTGAAGCTTTCTTT.

The genes are TRBV6-5 and TRBJ1-2; tentative D call: TRBD1 (5 bases). Germline values: CDR1 MNHEY, CDR2 SVGAGI. This CDR3 spans 14 amino acids. V shed 6 bases and J shed 7 bases, with 18 bases lying between them. The CDR3 DNA reads TGTGCCAGCAGCCCTGCGGGAGGGGTATCTGGCTACACCTTC. Encoded protein: CASSPAGGVSGYTF.

This chain uses TRBV28 with TRBJ2-1, with D tentatively TRBD2 (6 bases). The V and J ends lost 2 bases and 8 bases respectively, with 13 bases between them. The CDR3 consists of 14 residues. Germline CDR1 MDHEN, CDR2 SYDVKM. The CDR3 DNA follows: TGTGCCAGCAGTTTAGTTACGGGAGTCGATGAGCAGTTCTTC. As protein: CASSLVTGVDEQFF.

V and J are TRBV28 and TRBJ2-1; TRBD2 matches 13 bases. The CDR3 extends over 14 amino acids. Germline CDR1 is MDHEN and CDR2 is SYDVKM. J was trimmed by 10 bases and V by 6 bases; bases with no gene match: 6. CDR3: CASRWTSGSEEQFF. The CDR3 coding sequence is TGTGCCAGCAGATGGACTAGCGGGAGCGAGGAGCAGTTCTTC.

V and J are TRBV5-1 and TRBJ1-2, with TRBD1 matching over 10 bases. J gave up 8 bases and V 4 bases, and 8 bases lay outside the gene matches. Germline V gives CDR1 SGHRS, CDR2 YFSETQ. The CDR3 extends over 14 amino acids. CDR3 protein: CASSGVGTGVGYTF. As DNA, the CDR3 is TGCGCCAGCAGCGGCGTCGGGACAGGGGTCGGCTACACCTTC.

On this clone itself: Other nucleotide sequences in the sample specify the same CDR3. This chain uses TRBV7-2 with TRBJ1-1; D is possibly TRBD1 (6 bases). Germline values: CDR1 SGHTA, CDR2 FQGNSA. The CDR3 is 13 amino acids. V was cut by 1 base and J by 4 bases, with 7 bases left in between. DNA of the CDR3: TGTGCCAGCAGCTTAGAGGGGGGCACTGAAGCTTTCTTT. Protein sequence: CASSLEGGTEAFF. Combining the CDR3 with reference TRBV7-2 and TRBJ1-1 gives the whole variable domain GAGVSQSPSNKVTEKGKDVELRCDPISGHTALYWYRQSLGQGLEFLIYFQGNSAPDKSGLPSDRFSAERTGGSVSTLTIQRTQQEDSAVYLCASSLEGGTEAFFGQGTRLTVV.

V usage is TRBV4-1 and J usage is TRBJ1-4; D call uncertain. Germline V gene lookup returns CDR1 MGHRA and CDR2 YSYEKL. The CDR3 spans 15 residues. Trimming pared 0 bases from V and 3 bases from J, leaving 8 bases between. The CDR3, as DNA: TGCGCCAGCAGCCAAGATCGAGTCCCTAATGAAAAACTGTTTTTT. This encodes CASSQDRVPNEKLFF.

This chain connects TRBV9 to TRBJ1-4; D is perhaps TRBD1 (6 bases). Germline V gives CDR1 SGDLS, CDR2 YYNGEE. Trimming took 3 bases from V and 3 from J, leaving 15 bases between them. The CDR3 extends over 16 amino acids. CDR3 sequence: CASSASSRGPNEKLFF. The CDR3 region has the DNA TGTGCCAGCAGCGCCTCCTCCAGGGGACCTAATGAAAAACTGTTTTTT. Looking up the rest from reference TRBV9 and TRBJ1-4 gives the full variable domain: DSGVTQTPKHLITATGQRVTLRCSPRSGDLSVYWYQQSLDQGLQFLIQYYNGEERAKGNILERFSAQQFPDLHSELNLSSLELGDSALYFCASSASSRGPNEKLFFGSGTQLSVL.

The chain employs TRBV6-5 and TRBJ1-4, with TRBD1 identical over 8 bases. The CDR3 has 15 residues. The junction had 11 bases not matched to a gene; V was cut back by 6 bases and J by 8 bases. Germline V gene sequence: CDR1 MNHEY, CDR2 SVGAGI. This CDR3 is CASSHTPGGREKLFF. The DNA for the CDR3 is TGTGCCAGCAGCCATACCCCAGGGGGCAGGGAAAAACTGTTTTTT.

This rearrangement joins TRBV19 to TRBJ2-1; TRBD2 agrees at 13 bases. The V segment lost 5 bases and the J segment 5 bases; nucleotides outside the gene matches: 12. This CDR3 has 18 residues. From germline, CDR1 is LNHDA and CDR2 SQIVND (reference sequence). The CDR3, as DNA: TGTGCCAGTAGTCCTCATCCGCCCGGACTAGCGGGAGACAATGAGCAGTTCTTC. Its protein is CASSPHPPGLAGDNEQFF.

About this clone: This specimen includes other DNA sequences encoding the same CDR3. The gene calls are TRBV5-1 and TRBJ2-5; D is unresolved. V was shortened by 4 bases and J by 2 bases, with 6 bases between the two germline ends. The CDR3 loop spans 12 amino acids. In germline, CDR1 is SGHRS, CDR2 YFSETQ. The CDR3 nucleotides read TGCGCCAGCAGCCGGCAACAAGAGACCCAGTACTTC. Residues: CASSRQQETQYF.

Comments on this clone: A read error may account for a junction end that differs from germline. J is TRBJ1-1 and V is TRBV4-2, with a weak D call TRBD1 (5 bases). Per germline, CDR1 LGHNA and CDR2 YNFKEQ. This CDR3 comprises 14 residues. The CDR3 region has the DNA TGTGCCAGCAGCGAAGACAGACTGGGGACTGAAGCTTTCTTT. Residues: CASSEDRLGTEAFF.

This clone was detected only once. The chain recombines TRBV5-1 with TRBJ2-3; TRBD1 matches at 7 bases. Unmatched junction bases numbered 6, after V lost 3 bases and J lost 2 bases. Per the germline V gene, CDR1 is SGHRS and CDR2 is YFSETQ. This CDR3 comprises 15 residues. The chain's CDR3 is CASSSRTGYTDTQYF. In DNA form, the CDR3 reads TGCGCCAGCAGCTCCCGGACAGGTTACACAGATACGCAGTATTTT.

CDR3 nucleotide sequence: TGTGCCAGCAGTCTCACTAGACAGGGCCCCGAGCAGTACTTC. This encodes CASSLTRQGPEQYF. The chain employs TRBV6-5 and TRBJ2-7, with 7 nucleotides matching TRBD1. The J segment lost 6 bases and the V segment lost 5 bases, leaving 10 bases of the junction unmatched. The CDR3 extends over 14 amino acids. The germline CDR1 and CDR2 sequences are MNHEY and SVGAGI.

The rearrangement joins TRBV7-3 to TRBJ2-1; D gene uncertain. Deletions cut 5 bases from V and 4 bases from J, with 18 bases between. The germline CDR1 and CDR2 sequences are SGHTA and FQGTGA. The CDR3 has 16 amino acids. CDR3 region: CASSRTRTVQYNEQFF. In DNA form, the CDR3 reads TGTGCCAGCAGCCGCACAAGAACAGTACAATACAATGAGCAGTTCTTC.

The rearrangement links TRBV9 to TRBJ1-1; D possibly corresponds to TRBD1 (5 bases). This CDR3 region has 15 residues. The germline V and J ends were trimmed by 3 bases and 4 bases, with 16 bases remaining between them. The germline CDR1 and CDR2 sequences are SGDLS and YYNGEE. CDR3 nucleotides: TGTGCCAGCAGCGCCCCGGGGGGAAGGGGCACTGAAGCTTTCTTT. Its translation: CASSAPGGRGTEAFF. Based on the CDR3 plus reference TRBV9 and TRBJ1-1, the full variable domain is DSGVTQTPKHLITATGQRVTLRCSPRSGDLSVYWYQQSLDQGLQFLIQYYNGEERAKGNILERFSAQQFPDLHSELNLSSLELGDSALYFCASSAPGGRGTEAFFGQGTRLTVV.

With respect to this clone: Other DNA sequences in this specimen translate into the identical CDR3. J is TRBJ1-1 and V is TRBV5-1, with a tentative D call TRBD1 (5 bases). The CDR3 spans 14 residues. V was pared by 4 bases and J by 0 bases, with 10 bases between. Germline assignment: CDR1 SGHRS and CDR2 YFSETQ. CDR3 region: CASSTGTVNTEAFF. The CDR3 nucleotides are TGCGCCAGCAGCACTGGGACGGTGAACACTGAAGCTTTCTTT.

CDR3 sequence: CASSEEGGRNTEAFF. The CDR3 DNA reads as TGTGCCAGCAGTGAAGAGGGGGGGCGGAACACTGAAGCTTTCTTT. The V gene is TRBV6-1, the J gene TRBJ1-1; tentatively, D is TRBD1 (6 bases). The germline gives CDR1 MNHNS, CDR2 SASEGT. CDR3 length: 15 residues. Trimming left V 1 base short and J 1 base short, with 10 bases between.

The V and J genes are TRBV7-9 and TRBJ2-4; unclear D gene. This CDR3 contains 13 residues. Trimming cost V 8 bases and J 5 bases, with 13 bases left between them. Germline-derived CDR1 and CDR2 are SEHNR and FQNEAQ (reference sequence). CDR3 loop: CASGGVSQNIQYF. DNA for the CDR3: TGTGCCAGCGGTGGGGTCTCCCAAAACATTCAGTACTTC.

J is TRBJ1-5 and V is TRBV6-6; weak D call: TRBD1 (5 bases). The CDR3 extends over 13 amino acids. Germline values: CDR1 MNHNY, CDR2 SVGAGI (reference sequence). Trimming removed 8 bases from V and 7 bases from J, with 15 bases in between. The chain's CDR3 is CASLPSRGQPQHF. Here the CDR3 DNA reads TGTGCCAGCCTTCCCTCCCGGGGCCAGCCCCAGCATTTT.

The gene calls are TRBV5-1 and TRBJ1-2, with D unclear. V gave up 1 base and J gave up 6 bases, with 10 bases separating them. The germline gives CDR1 SGHRS, CDR2 YFSETQ. This CDR3 has 13 amino acids. CDR3 amino acids: CASSLSAGDGYTF. DNA for the CDR3: TGCGCCAGCAGCTTGTCGGCTGGGGATGGCTACACCTTC.

This clone was detected once. This CDR3 is CASRTTHNEQFF. CDR3 DNA sequence: TGTGCCAGCCGGACCACCCACAATGAGCAGTTCTTC. The chain recombines TRBV6-6 with TRBJ2-1; D remains ambiguous. This CDR3 contains 12 residues. The germline gives CDR1 MNHNY, CDR2 SVGAGI (reference sequence). Trimming took off 8 bases at V and 5 bases at J, with 10 bases between the two ends.

The chain has TRBV7-2 and TRBJ1-2; TRBD1 agrees at 7 bases. V gave up 3 bases and J gave up 13 bases; unmatched junction bases: 14. The germline gives CDR1 SGHTA, CDR2 FQGNSA. The CDR3 runs to 14 residues. As DNA, the CDR3 is TGTGCCAGCAGCTTTAACAGGGGAGCTGAAGGTCTCACCTTC. Protein product: CASSFNRGAEGLTF.

The chain employs TRBV10-3 and TRBJ1-1; D may be TRBD1 (5 bases). V lost 2 bases and J 0 bases, leaving 10 bases between the germline ends. This CDR3 spans 15 amino acids. Germline V gives CDR1 ENHRY, CDR2 SYGVKD. The CDR3 nucleotides read TGTGCCATCAGTGAGGGGGGACCGATGAACACTGAAGCTTTCTTT. It translates to CAISEGGPMNTEAFF.